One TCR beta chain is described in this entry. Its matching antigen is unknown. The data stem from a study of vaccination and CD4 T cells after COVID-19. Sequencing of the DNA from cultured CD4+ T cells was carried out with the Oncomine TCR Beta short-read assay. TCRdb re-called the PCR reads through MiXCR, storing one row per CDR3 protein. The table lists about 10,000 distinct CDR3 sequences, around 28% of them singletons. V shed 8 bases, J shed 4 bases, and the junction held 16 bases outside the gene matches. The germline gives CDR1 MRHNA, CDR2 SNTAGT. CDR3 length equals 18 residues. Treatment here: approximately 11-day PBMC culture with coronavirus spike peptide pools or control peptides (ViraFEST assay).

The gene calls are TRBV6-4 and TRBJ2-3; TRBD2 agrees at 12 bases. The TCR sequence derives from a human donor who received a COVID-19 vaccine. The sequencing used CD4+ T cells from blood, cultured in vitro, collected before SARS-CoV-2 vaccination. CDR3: CASRPGPSGGALADTQYF. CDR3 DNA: TGTGCCAGCCGTCCGGGCCCTAGCGGGGGGGCCCTTGCAGATACGCAGTATTTT.